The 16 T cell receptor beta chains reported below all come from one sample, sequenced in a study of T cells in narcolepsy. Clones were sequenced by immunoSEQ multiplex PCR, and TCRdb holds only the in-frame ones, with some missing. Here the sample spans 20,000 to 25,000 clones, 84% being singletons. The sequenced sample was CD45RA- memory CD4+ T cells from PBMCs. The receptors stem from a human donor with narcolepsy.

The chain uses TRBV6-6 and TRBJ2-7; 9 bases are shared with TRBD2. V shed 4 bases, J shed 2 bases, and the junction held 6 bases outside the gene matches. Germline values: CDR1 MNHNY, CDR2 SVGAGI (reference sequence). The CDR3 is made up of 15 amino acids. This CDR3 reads CASSWRGGETYEQYF. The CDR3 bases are TGTGCCAGCAGTTGGCGGGGGGGCGAAACCTACGAGCAGTACTTC.

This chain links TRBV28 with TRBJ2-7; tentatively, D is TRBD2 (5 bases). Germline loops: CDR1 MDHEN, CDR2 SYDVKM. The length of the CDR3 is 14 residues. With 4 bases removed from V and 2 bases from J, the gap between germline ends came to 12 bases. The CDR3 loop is CASSYSEVAYEQYF. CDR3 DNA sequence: TGTGCCAGCAGTTATAGCGAAGTCGCCTACGAGCAGTACTTC.

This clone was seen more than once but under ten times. CDR3 protein: CASSLLLAGGELFF. CDR3 bases: TGTGCCAGCAGCCTACTACTAGCTGGCGGGGAGCTGTTTTTT. The chain links TRBV7-9 to TRBJ2-2, with a possible D match to TRBD2 (6 bases). V was cut by 5 bases and J by 7 bases, with 14 bases left in between. CDR1 SEHNR and CDR2 FQNEAQ come from the germline V gene (reference sequence). The CDR3 covers 14 residues.

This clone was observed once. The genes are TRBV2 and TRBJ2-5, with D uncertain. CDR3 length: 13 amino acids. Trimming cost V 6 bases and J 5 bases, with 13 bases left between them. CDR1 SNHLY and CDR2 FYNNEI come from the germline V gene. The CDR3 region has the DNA TGTGCCAGCAGCGTCAGTAGTAGGGAGACCCAGTACTTC. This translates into CASSVSSRETQYF.

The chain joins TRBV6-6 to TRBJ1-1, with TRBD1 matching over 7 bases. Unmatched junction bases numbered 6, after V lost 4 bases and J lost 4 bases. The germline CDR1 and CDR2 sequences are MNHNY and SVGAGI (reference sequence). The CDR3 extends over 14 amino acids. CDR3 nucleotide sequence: TGTGCCAGCAGTTTCACGACAGGGAGCACTGAAGCTTTCTTT. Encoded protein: CASSFTTGSTEAFF.

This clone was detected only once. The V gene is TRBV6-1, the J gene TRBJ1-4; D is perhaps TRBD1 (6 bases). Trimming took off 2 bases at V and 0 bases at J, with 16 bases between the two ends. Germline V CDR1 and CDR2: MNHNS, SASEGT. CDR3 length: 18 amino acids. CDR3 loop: CASSESVRGFATNEKLFF. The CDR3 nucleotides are TGTGCCAGCAGTGAATCAGTAAGGGGGTTTGCAACTAATGAAAAACTGTTTTTT.

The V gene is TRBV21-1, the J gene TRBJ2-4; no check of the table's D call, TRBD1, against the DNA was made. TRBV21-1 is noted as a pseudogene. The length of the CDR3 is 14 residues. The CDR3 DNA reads TGTGCCACCCCCCAGGGGGTGCCCAAAAACATTCAGTACTTC. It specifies CATPQGVPKNIQYF.

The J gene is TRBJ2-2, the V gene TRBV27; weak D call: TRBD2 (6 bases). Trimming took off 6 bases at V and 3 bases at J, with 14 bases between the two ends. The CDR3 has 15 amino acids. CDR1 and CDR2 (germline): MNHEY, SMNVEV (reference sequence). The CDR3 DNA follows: TGTGCCAGCAGCTTTGGGGGGACTTACACCGGGGAGCTGTTTTTT. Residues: CASSFGGTYTGELFF.

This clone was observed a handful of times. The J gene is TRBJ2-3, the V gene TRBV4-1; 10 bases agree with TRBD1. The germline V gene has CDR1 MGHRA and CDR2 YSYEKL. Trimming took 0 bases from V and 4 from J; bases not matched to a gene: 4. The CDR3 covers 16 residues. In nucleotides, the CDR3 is TGCGCCAGCAGCCAAGATGGGGGACAGGGGTCAGATACGCAGTATTTT. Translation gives CASSQDGGQGSDTQYF.

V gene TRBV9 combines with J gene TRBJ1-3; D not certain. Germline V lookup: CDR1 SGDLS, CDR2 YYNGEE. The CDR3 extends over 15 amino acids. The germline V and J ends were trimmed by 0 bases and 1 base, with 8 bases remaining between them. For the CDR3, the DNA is TGTGCCAGCAGCGTAGACCCCATTTCTGGAAACACCATATATTTT. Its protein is CASSVDPISGNTIYF.

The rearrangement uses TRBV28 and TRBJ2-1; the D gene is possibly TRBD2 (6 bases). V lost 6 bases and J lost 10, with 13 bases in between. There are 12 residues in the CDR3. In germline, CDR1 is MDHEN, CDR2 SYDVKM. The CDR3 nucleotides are TGTGCCAGCAGCGGCCTAGCGCCCGAGCAGTTCTTC. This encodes CASSGLAPEQFF.

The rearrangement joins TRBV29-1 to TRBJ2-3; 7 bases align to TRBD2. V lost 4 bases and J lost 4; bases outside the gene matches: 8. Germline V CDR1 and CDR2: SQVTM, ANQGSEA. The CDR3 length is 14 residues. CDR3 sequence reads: CSVVPSGGSDTQYF. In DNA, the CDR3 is TGCAGCGTTGTTCCTAGCGGCGGATCAGATACGCAGTATTTT.

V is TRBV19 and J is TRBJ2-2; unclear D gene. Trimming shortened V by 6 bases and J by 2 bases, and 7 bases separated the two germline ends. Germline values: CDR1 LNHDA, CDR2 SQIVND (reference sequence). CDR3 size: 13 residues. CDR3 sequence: CASRDINTGELFF. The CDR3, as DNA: TGTGCCAGTAGGGATATAAACACCGGGGAGCTGTTTTTT.

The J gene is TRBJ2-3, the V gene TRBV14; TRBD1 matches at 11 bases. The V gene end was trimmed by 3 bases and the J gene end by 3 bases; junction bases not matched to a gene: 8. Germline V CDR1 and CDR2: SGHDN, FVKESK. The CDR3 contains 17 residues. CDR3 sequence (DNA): TGTGCCAGCAGCCAGAGGACAGGGGGCGTTGGTACAGATACGCAGTATTTT. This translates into CASSQRTGGVGTDTQYF.

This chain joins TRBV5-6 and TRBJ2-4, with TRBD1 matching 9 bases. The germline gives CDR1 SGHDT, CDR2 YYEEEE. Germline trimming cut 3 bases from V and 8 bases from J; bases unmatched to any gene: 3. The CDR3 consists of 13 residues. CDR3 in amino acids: CASSSTGGDIQYF. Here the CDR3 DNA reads TGTGCCAGCAGCTCGACAGGGGGTGACATTCAGTACTTC.

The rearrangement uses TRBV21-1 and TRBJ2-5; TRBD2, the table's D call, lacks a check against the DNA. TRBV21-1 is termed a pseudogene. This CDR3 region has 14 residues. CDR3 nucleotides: TGTGCCAGTAAAAGAGCGGGGTTCCAAGAGACCCAGTACTTC. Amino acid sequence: CASKRAGFQETQYF.